This T cell receptor beta chain was observed in a study of blood T cell repertoires in COVID-19. Study details: Donors in the United States, Italy and Spain gave samples during acute or convalescent COVID-19.

This CDR3 contains 13 residues. V was shortened by 9 bases and J by 6 bases, with 17 bases between the two germline ends. The germline V gene encodes CDR1 KGHSH and CDR2 LQKENI. Data came from immunoSEQ multiplex PCR; TCRdb stores just in-frame clones and leaves some out. The sample contains approximately 670,000 clones, about nine tenths of which appear only once. V usage is TRBV18 and J usage is TRBJ1-1, with D perhaps matching TRBD1 (5 bases). Sequences were obtained from peripheral blood. This TCR was recovered from a woman aged 18-35 years with acute or convalescent COVID-19. Written as DNA, the CDR3 is TGTGCCAGTTCCGGTAATGAAGGGGCTGAAGCTTTCTTT. Translating it yields CASSGNEGAEAFF.